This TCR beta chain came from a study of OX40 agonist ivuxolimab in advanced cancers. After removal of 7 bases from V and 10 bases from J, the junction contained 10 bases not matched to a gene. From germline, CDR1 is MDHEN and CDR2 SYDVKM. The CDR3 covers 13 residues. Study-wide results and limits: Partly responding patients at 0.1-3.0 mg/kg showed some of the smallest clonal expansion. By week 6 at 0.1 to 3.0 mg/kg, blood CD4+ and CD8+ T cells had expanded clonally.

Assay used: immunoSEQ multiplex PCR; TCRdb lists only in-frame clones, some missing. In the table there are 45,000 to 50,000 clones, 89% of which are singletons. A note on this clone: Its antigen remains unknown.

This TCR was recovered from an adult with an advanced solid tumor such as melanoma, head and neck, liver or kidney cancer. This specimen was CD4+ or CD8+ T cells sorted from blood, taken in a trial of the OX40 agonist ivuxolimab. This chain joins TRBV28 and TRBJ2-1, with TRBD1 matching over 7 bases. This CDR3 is CASNLGQVGEQFF. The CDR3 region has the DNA TGTGCCAGCAACCTCGGACAGGTAGGCGAGCAGTTCTTC. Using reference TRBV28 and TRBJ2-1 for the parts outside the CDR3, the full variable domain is DVKVTQSSRYLVKRTGEKVFLECVQDMDHENMFWYRQDPGLGLRLIYFSYDVKMKEKGDIPEGYSVSREKKERFSLILESASTNQTSMYLCASNLGQVGEQFFGPGTRLTVL.